The 10 T cell receptor beta chains presented below share a single source sample, sequenced in a study of blood T cell repertoires in COVID-19. Sequencing used immunoSEQ multiplex PCR; TCRdb keeps in-frame clones, though not all of them. The sample has some 530,000 clones; approximately 85% are singletons. Material: peripheral blood. The receptors were sampled from a human donor in a cohort sampled during active COVID-19.

CDR3 loop: CASSPGTGLGFYGYTF. CDR3 bases: TGTGCCAGCAGTCCCGGGACAGGTTTGGGCTTCTATGGCTACACCTTC. V is TRBV6-2 or TRBV6-3 and J is TRBJ1-2, with 8 bases that match TRBD1. The ends lost 5 bases at V and 4 bases at J; junction bases unmatched: 12. This CDR3 contains 16 residues. Germline V CDR1 and CDR2: MNHEY, SVGEGT.

This chain links TRBV9 with TRBJ1-1, with D possibly TRBD1 on 6 matching bases. This CDR3 contains 15 residues. The V end was cut by 1 base, the J end by 0 bases, with 10 bases between. Per the germline V gene, CDR1 is SGDLS and CDR2 is YYNGEE. CDR3: CASSVKGDMNTEAFF. As DNA, the CDR3 is TGTGCCAGCAGCGTAAAGGGGGACATGAACACTGAAGCTTTCTTT.

This chain connects TRBV28 to TRBJ1-6; TRBD1 matches at 8 bases. Germline loops: CDR1 MDHEN, CDR2 SYDVKM. V was clipped by 4 bases and J by 8 bases; unmatched bases: 10. The CDR3 extends over 16 amino acids. The CDR3 spells CASSSLRTGRDSPLHF. CDR3 nucleotide sequence: TGTGCCAGCAGTTCACTAAGGACAGGGAGGGATTCACCCCTCCACTTT.

Points on this clone: This specimen includes other DNA sequences encoding the same CDR3. The CDR3 bases are TGTGCCAGCAGTGACTCCTTAGCGGTCTCCTACAATGAGCAGTTCTTC. This translates into CASSDSLAVSYNEQFF. The V gene is TRBV6-4, the J gene TRBJ2-1; D is perhaps TRBD2 (6 bases). Germline-derived CDR1 and CDR2 are MRHNA and SNTAGT. The CDR3 runs to 16 residues. Trimming cost V 0 bases and J 0 bases, with 9 bases left between them.

A single count supports this clone. The chain has TRBV5-6 and TRBJ2-3, with a possible D match to TRBD1 (5 bases). Per germline, CDR1 SGHDT and CDR2 YYEEEE. Trimming removed 4 bases at V and 0 bases at J, with 15 bases between. The CDR3 contains 16 residues. The CDR3 coding sequence is TGTGCCAGCAGCCGTGGCGGACACCGAAGCACAGATACGCAGTATTTT. Translated, it gives CASSRGGHRSTDTQYF.

The V and J genes are TRBV23-1 and TRBJ2-1; D gene uncertain. TRBV23-1 is an open reading frame whose function is uncertain. The CDR3 has 16 amino acids. The germline V and J ends were trimmed by 0 bases and 0 bases, with 9 bases remaining between them. The CDR3 loop reads CASSQSGQDSYNEQFF. The CDR3 nucleotides read TGCGCCAGCAGTCAATCGGGCCAGGACTCCTACAATGAGCAGTTCTTC.

The DNA for the CDR3 is TGTGCCAGCAGCTCGGGGGGACAAGGTGAGCAGTTCTTC. As protein: CASSSGGQGEQFF. The genes are TRBV5-6 and TRBJ2-1; D possibly corresponds to TRBD2 (7 bases). V lost 3 bases and J 9 bases, leaving 13 bases between the germline ends. The germline gives CDR1 SGHDT, CDR2 YYEEEE. This CDR3 is built from 13 residues.

This clone was counted a few times. V gene TRBV7-2 combines with J gene TRBJ2-5; D gene uncertain. V was trimmed by 1 base and J by 4 bases, leaving 16 bases between them. Germline V CDR1 and CDR2: SGHTA, FQGNSA. The CDR3 runs to 16 residues. The chain's CDR3 is CASSLVGQKILETQYF. CDR3 DNA sequence: TGTGCCAGCAGCTTAGTTGGTCAGAAGATCTTAGAGACCCAGTACTTC.

This clone was observed once. This chain links TRBV5-1 with TRBJ1-2; D might be TRBD1 (5 bases). This CDR3 has 15 amino acids. Trimming shortened V by 0 bases and J by 4 bases, and 13 bases separated the two germline ends. The germline V gene has CDR1 SGHRS and CDR2 YFSETQ. The CDR3 DNA reads TGCGCCAGCAGCTTGGAAACAGGTTCGGGCTATGGCTACACCTTC. Protein sequence: CASSLETGSGYGYTF.

The CDR3 spells CASSVGPGAGGEQYF. Here the CDR3 DNA reads TGTGCCAGCAGCGTAGGCCCAGGGGCAGGCGGCGAGCAGTACTTC. The chain joins TRBV9 to TRBJ2-7, with TRBD1 as a possible D gene (6 bases). Germline lookup yields CDR1 SGDLS and CDR2 YYNGEE. Trimming removed 0 bases at V and 6 bases at J, with 16 bases between. This CDR3 is 15 amino acids long.